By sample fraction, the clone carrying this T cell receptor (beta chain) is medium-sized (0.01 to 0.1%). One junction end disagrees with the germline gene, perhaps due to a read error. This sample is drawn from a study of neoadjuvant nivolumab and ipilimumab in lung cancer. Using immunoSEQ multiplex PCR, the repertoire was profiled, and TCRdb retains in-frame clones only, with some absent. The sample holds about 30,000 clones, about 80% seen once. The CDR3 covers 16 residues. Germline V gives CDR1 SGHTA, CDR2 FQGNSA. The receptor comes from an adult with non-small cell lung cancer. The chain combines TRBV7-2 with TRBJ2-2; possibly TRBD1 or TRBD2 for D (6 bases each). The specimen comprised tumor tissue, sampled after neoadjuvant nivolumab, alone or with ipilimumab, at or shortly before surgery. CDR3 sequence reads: CASTLVGGSNTGELFF. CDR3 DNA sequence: TGTGCCAGCACCTTAGTGGGGGGCTCGAACACCGGGGAGCTGTTTTTT. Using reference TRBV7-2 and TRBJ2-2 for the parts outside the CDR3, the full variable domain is GAGVSQSPSNKVTEKGKDVELRCDPISGHTALYWYRQSLGQGLEFLIYFQGNSAPDKSGLPSDRFSAERTGGSVSTLTIQRTQQEDSAVYLCASTLVGGSNTGELFFGEGSRLTVL.